Sequencing of this T cell receptor (beta chain) was carried out in a study of blood T cell repertoires in COVID-19. Study-level background: Samples of COVID-19 (acute and convalescent) were obtained from the United States, Italy and Spain. In each case, the material was cDNA or gDNA derived from T cells, B-cell-depleted T cells, or PBMCs.

Libraries were prepared by immunoSEQ multiplex PCR; TCRdb keeps only in-frame clonotypes and omits some of them. The data contain some 160,000 clones, around nine tenths of them singletons. Trimming stripped 2 bases from V and 1 base from J, with 15 bases between. The CDR3 is made up of 17 amino acids. Germline V lookup: CDR1 LNHDA, CDR2 SQIVND (reference sequence). V and J are TRBV19 and TRBJ1-5, with D possibly being TRBD1 (6 bases). The sequence was obtained from a man aged 45-60 years who had recovered from COVID-19. Specimen: peripheral blood. The CDR3 loop is CASSINGRGGSNQPQHF. CDR3 in DNA: TGTGCCAGTAGTATAAATGGTCGCGGGGGCAGCAATCAGCCCCAGCATTTT.